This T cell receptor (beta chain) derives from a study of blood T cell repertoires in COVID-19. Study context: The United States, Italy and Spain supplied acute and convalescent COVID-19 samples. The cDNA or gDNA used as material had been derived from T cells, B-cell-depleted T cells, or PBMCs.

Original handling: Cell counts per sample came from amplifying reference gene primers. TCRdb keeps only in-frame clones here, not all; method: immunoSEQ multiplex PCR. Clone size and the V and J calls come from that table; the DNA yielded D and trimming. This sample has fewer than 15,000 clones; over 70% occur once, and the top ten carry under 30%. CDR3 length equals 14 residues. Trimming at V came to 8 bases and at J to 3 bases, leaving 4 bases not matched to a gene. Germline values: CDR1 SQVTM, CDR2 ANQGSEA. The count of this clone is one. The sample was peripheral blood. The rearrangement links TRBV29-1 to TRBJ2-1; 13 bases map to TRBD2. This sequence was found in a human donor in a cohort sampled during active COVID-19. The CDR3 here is CSIGLAGVYNEQFF. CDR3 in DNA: TGCAGCATCGGACTAGCGGGAGTCTACAATGAGCAGTTCTTC.